The rows below give T cell receptor beta chains drawn from one sample of a study of T cell responses to AZD1222 COVID-19 vaccine. Clones were read by immunoSEQ multiplex PCR, and TCRdb kept only the in-frame ones, dropping some. The sample lists tens of thousands of clones; over 75% were seen once. Sequenced here: peripheral blood, sampled 28 days after the second AZD1222 dose. These receptors originate from an adult who received the AZD1222 COVID-19 vaccine. Each CDR3 is given with its conserved first and last residue. A D gene is named only where the DNA matches it firmly. Clone size appears in some rows only: once, few, many, or a class for an expanded clone.

size: NA
D: TRBD1
V: TRBV5-6
J: TRBJ2-5
DNA: TGTGCCAGCAGCTTGCTGACAGGGGCCAAGGCGACCCAGTACTTC
CDR3: CASSLLTGAKATQYF

size: once
D: TRBD1
V: TRBV28
J: TRBJ1-1
DNA: TGTGCCAGCAGTAGGGGGCCGGGGGCTTTGAACACTGAAGCTTTCTTT
CDR3: CASSRGPGALNTEAFF

size: NA
D: TRBD1
V: TRBV11-2
J: TRBJ2-3
DNA: TGTGCCAGCAGCTCAAATACAGGGGCCCTCACAGATACGCAGTATTTT
CDR3: CASSSNTGALTDTQYF

size: NA
D: NA
V: TRBV5-6
J: TRBJ2-3
DNA: TGTGCCAGCAGTTTCTTATCCGGACTCGTACAAGTCACAGATACGCAGTATTTT
CDR3: CASSFLSGLVQVTDTQYF

size: NA
D: NA
V: TRBV13
J: TRBJ1-3
DNA: TGTGCCAGCAGCCCAGGGGAGGCGGCCGGAAACACCATATATTTT
CDR3: CASSPGEAAGNTIYF

size: NA
D: NA
V: TRBV7-8
J: TRBJ1-5
DNA: TGTGCCAGCAGCTTAGCCTTACAGGGCTATCAGCCCCAGCATTTT
CDR3: CASSLALQGYQPQHF

size: NA
D: NA
V: TRBV19
J: TRBJ2-4
DNA: TGTGCCAGTAGATCAACAGGGTCCAAAAACATTCAGTACTTC
CDR3: CASRSTGSKNIQYF

size: NA
D: NA
V: TRBV7-8
J: TRBJ2-2
DNA: TGTGCCAGCAGCTTACGGAGAGACCCCGGGGAGCTGTTTTTT
CDR3: CASSLRRDPGELFF

size: NA
D: NA
V: TRBV4-1
J: TRBJ1-2
DNA: TGCGCCAGCAGCCAACCCGGAAGGGGGGGCTATGGCTACACCTTC
CDR3: CASSQPGRGGYGYTF

size: few
D: NA
V: TRBV9
J: TRBJ2-7
DNA: TGTGCCAGCAGCGTAGATAACCAGGGGAACTTTCGGCAGTACTTC
CDR3: CASSVDNQGNFRQYF

size: NA
D: TRBD1
V: TRBV27
J: TRBJ1-2
DNA: TGTGCCAGCAGTTTAGGAACAGGGGGCGACTATGGCTACACCTTC
CDR3: CASSLGTGGDYGYTF

size: NA
D: NA
V: TRBV7-8
J: TRBJ1-2
DNA: TGTGCCAGCAGCGCGACAGGTGCCCTCGGGTATGGCTACACCTTC
CDR3: CASSATGALGYGYTF

size: NA
D: TRBD1
V: TRBV28
J: TRBJ1-1
DNA: TGTGCCAGCATTGGACAGGGAGACACTGAAGCTTTCTTT
CDR3: CASIGQGDTEAFF

size: NA
D: TRBD2
V: TRBV4-1
J: TRBJ2-7
DNA: TGCGCCAGCAGCCGATTAGCGGGGCGAAACTACGAGCAGTACTTC
CDR3: CASSRLAGRNYEQYF

size: NA
D: TRBD1
V: TRBV19
J: TRBJ1-1
DNA: TGTGCCAGTAGTTGGCAGGGGGGAACTGAAGCTTTCTTT
CDR3: CASSWQGGTEAFF

size: NA
D: NA
V: TRBV28
J: TRBJ2-7
DNA: TGTGCCAGCACCCAGAGAAGCAGGTACGAGCAGTACTTC
CDR3: CASTQRSRYEQYF

size: NA
D: NA
V: TRBV11-3
J: TRBJ2-3
DNA: TGTGCCAGTAGCCCCTCAACAGGGTTCAGCACAGATACGCAGTATTTT
CDR3: CASSPSTGFSTDTQYF

size: NA
D: NA
V: TRBV20-1
J: TRBJ1-2
DNA: TGCAGTGCTAGCCCCAATAATGGCTACACCTTC
CDR3: CSASPNNGYTF

size: NA
D: TRBD1
V: TRBV5-5
J: TRBJ2-1
DNA: TGTGCCAGCAGCTCGGCGACAGGGTTTCAGGAGCAGTTCTTC
CDR3: CASSSATGFQEQFF

size: NA
D: NA
V: TRBV3-1/TRBV3-2
J: TRBJ1-1
DNA: TGTGCCAGCACTGAGCAGGGAAGGGGGACTGAAGCTTTCTTT
CDR3: CASTEQGRGTEAFF

size: NA
D: TRBD1
V: TRBV5-6
J: TRBJ2-7
DNA: TGTGCCAGCAGCTTACGTCCGACGGGACAGGGCAGGGAGCAGTACTTC
CDR3: CASSLRPTGQGREQYF

size: NA
D: NA
V: TRBV7-8
J: TRBJ1-2
DNA: TGTGCCAGCAGCTCCGGCATGGGAAGTAACTATGGCTACACCTTC
CDR3: CASSSGMGSNYGYTF